This is a list of T cell receptor beta chains from one sample in a study of T-cell memory formation after mild COVID-19. TCRdb re-called the 5' RACE reads with MiXCR, one entry per CDR3 protein. This table has fewer than 450,000 distinct CDR3 sequences, roughly 26% appearing once. The source material was PBMCs or a T cell subset sorted from them (not recorded which). The origin of the receptors is an adult woman who had mild COVID-19 (a few samples of this study predate the infection). Cell type and time point are not known. The CDR3 runs from the conserved cysteine through the conserved F or W. Fields, in order: clone size, V gene, D gene, J gene, CDR3 DNA, CDR3 protein. A D gene is named only where the DNA matches it firmly. Part of the rows lack a size; the others show once, few, many or a class for expanded clones.

.	TRBV4-1	.	TRBJ2-7	TGCGCCAGCAGCCAGGGGACGGACTACGAGCAGTACTTC	CASSQGTDYEQYF
few	TRBV12-3/TRBV12-4	TRBD1	TRBJ1-1	TGTGCCAGCAGTTTAGGGGGACAGGGGTTAAACACTGAAGCTTTCTTT	CASSLGGQGLNTEAFF
many	TRBV27	TRBD1	TRBJ2-3	TGTGCCAGCAGTTGGACAGGGGGTTCTCTCTTCCCAGATACGCAGTATTTT	CASSWTGGSLFPDTQYF
few	TRBV24-1	.	TRBJ2-1	TGTGCCACCAGTAGGGGGAATAATGAGCAGTTCTTC	CATSRGNNEQFF
.	TRBV7-6	.	TRBJ1-1	TGTGCCAACTCTCCAGGGGAGGGAATAAGGAACACTGAAGCTTTCTTT	CANSPGEGIRNTEAFF
.	TRBV29-1	TRBD1	TRBJ2-2	TGCAGCGTTGAAGATTTCGGACAGGGAACCGGGGAGCTGTTTTTT	CSVEDFGQGTGELFF
few	TRBV3-1	.	TRBJ1-5	TGCGCCAGCAGCCAAGTTGGGGGCAATCAGCCCCAGCATTTT	CASSQVGGNQPQHF
few	TRBV19	.	TRBJ2-3	TGTGCCAGTAGCCAGCCGGGCACAGATACGCAGTATTTT	CASSQPGTDTQYF
.	TRBV2	TRBD1	TRBJ1-1	TGTGCCAGCAGTCTCCAGGGGGGAACGAACACTGAAGCTTTCTTT	CASSLQGGTNTEAFF
.	TRBV6-5	TRBD1	TRBJ1-3	TGTGCCAGCAGTTACGGACAGGGCCGAGGGAACACCATATATTTT	CASSYGQGRGNTIYF
.	TRBV5-1	.	TRBJ2-2	TGCGCCAGCAGCTTTCGGGCGGGCGCGAATACCGGGGAGCTGTTTTTT	CASSFRAGANTGELFF
few	TRBV12-3/TRBV12-4	TRBD1	TRBJ1-2	TGTGCCAGCAGTTTGACAGGGCCTAACTATGGCTACACCTTC	CASSLTGPNYGYTF
few	TRBV7-9	TRBD2	TRBJ2-3	TGTGCCAGCAGCCCTCTTACTAGCGGGAGTGATACGCAGTATTTT	CASSPLTSGSDTQYF
.	TRBV20-1	.	TRBJ1-1	TGCAGTGCTAGGTATTCCCAGGGGACTGAAGCTTTCTTT	CSARYSQGTEAFF
few	TRBV7-9	.	TRBJ1-4	TGTGCGAGCCGGTTAGCTAATGAAAAACTGTTTTTT	CASRLANEKLFF
few	TRBV4-1	.	TRBJ2-7	TGCGCCAGCAGCCGAACCGTCCCCTACGAGCAGTACTTC	CASSRTVPYEQYF
few	TRBV4-1	.	TRBJ1-2	TGCGCCAGCAGCCAAGAGAGGGAGGTTAACTATGGCTACACCTTC	CASSQEREVNYGYTF
few	TRBV19	TRBD1	TRBJ1-2	TGTGCCAGTAGAACATCTAGGACAGGGGATAACTATGGCTACACCTTC	CASRTSRTGDNYGYTF
few	TRBV12-3/TRBV12-4	TRBD2	TRBJ2-4	TGTGCCAGCAGCTCCGGGACTAGCGCCCAGTACTTC	CASSSGTSAQYF
many	TRBV6-1	TRBD2	TRBJ2-3	TGTGCCAGCAACACCTTCGGGACTAGCGTTTATTTT	CASNTFGTSVYF